The subject of this entry is one T cell receptor beta chain. This entry comes from a study of T cells after somatic rescue of genetic block. Assay: immunoSEQ multiplex PCR; the TCRdb copy retains only in-frame clones and omits some. This table holds some 74,000 clones, approximately 91% found once. Sample: peripheral blood mononuclear cells (PBMCs). This receptor was taken from a man aged 25 to 40.

The CDR3 coding sequence is TGTGCCAGCAGTACCCAGGACAACCAAGAGACCCAGTACTTC. It specifies CASSTQDNQETQYF. The chain links TRBV6-5 to TRBJ2-5, with a tentative D call TRBD1 (5 bases). V gave up 5 bases and J gave up 0 bases, with 10 bases separating them. The CDR3 contains 14 residues. Germline CDR1 reads MNHEY; CDR2 reads SVGAGI.